This T cell receptor (beta chain) was captured by sequencing in a study of graft-versus-host responses after intestinal transplantation. The authors combined 200,000 CFSE-labeled responder cells with 200,000 irradiated, violet-dye-labeled stimulator cells in plates. Method: immunoSEQ multiplex PCR; TCRdb's copy keeps in-frame clones and lacks some. The table lists 6,000 to 8,500 clones, less than 25% of them singletons. Study-wide points: Circulating GvH clone levels at their peak were associated with HvG declines (early post-transplant). Within the allografts of patients who had graft-donor T cell macrochimerism, graft-versus-host to host-versus-graft clonal ratios were high. Recipient marrow harbored GvH clones, some of which surfaced first in ileum or blood.

The CDR3 has 14 amino acids. Germline V gene data show CDR1 as SGHAT and CDR2 as FQNNGV. V was trimmed by 7 bases and J by 3 bases, leaving 16 bases between them. The rearrangement uses TRBV11-2 and TRBJ2-7; possibly TRBD2 for D (5 bases). The sequence was collected from a human patient who was an organ donor for intestinal transplantation. The sequencing used alloreactive CD8+ T cells from a mixed lymphocyte reaction culture, collected before transplantation. The subset denotes: CFSE-low proliferating T cells sorted from approximately 6-day pre-transplant mixed lymphocyte reaction (GvH or HvG direction). CDR3 region: CASTPRDAGYEQYF. The CDR3 DNA reads as TGTGCCAGCACCCCTAGGGATGCGGGCTACGAGCAGTACTTC. The entire variable domain, with the rest obtained from reference TRBV11-2 and TRBJ2-7, is as follows: EAGVAQSPRYKIIEKRQSVAFWCNPISGHATLYWYQQILGQGPKLLIQFQNNGVVDDSQLPKDRFSAERLKGVDSTLKIQPAKLEDSAVYLCASTPRDAGYEQYFGPGTRLTVT.